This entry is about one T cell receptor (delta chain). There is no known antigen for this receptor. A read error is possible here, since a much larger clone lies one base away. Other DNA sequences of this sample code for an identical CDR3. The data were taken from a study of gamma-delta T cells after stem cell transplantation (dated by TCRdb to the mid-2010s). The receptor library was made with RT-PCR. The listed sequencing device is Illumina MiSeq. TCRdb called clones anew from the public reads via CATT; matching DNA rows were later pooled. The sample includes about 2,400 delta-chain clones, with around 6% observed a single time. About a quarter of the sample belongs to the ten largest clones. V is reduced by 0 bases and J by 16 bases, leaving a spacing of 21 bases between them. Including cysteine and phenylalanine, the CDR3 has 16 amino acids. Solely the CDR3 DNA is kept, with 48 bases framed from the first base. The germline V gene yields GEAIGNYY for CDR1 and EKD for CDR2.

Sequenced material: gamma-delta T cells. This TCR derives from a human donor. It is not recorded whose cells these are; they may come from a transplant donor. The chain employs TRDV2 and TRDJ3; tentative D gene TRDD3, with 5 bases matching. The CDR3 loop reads CACDTVEGAAARQMFF. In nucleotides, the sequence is TGTGCCTGTGACACCGTCGAGGGGGCCGCTGCACGGCAGATGTTTTTC.